Described below is a single T cell receptor (beta chain) sequence and its context. The antigen is undetermined. This sample was taken from a study of T cell responses to AZD1222 COVID-19 vaccine. Study conclusions and caveats: Only a handful of people who got AZD1222 tested seropositive at baseline.

Profiling relied on immunoSEQ multiplex PCR, and the TCRdb table lists in-frame clones only, not all of them. The sample includes roughly 130,000 clones, roughly 88% of them seen just once. The source material was peripheral blood, sampled on day 0 of AZD1222 vaccination. This TCR derives from an adult in good health.

As DNA, the CDR3 is TGCAGCGCTTGGCGTTACACTGAAGCTTTCTTT. Translation: CSAWRYTEAFF. The chain carries TRBV29-1 and TRBJ1-1; D is ambiguous. V was trimmed by 7 bases and J by 3 bases, leaving 9 bases between them. CDR1 is SQVTM and CDR2 is ANQGSEA in the germline V gene. The CDR3 contains 11 residues.